Included here is one T cell receptor beta chain sequence, with context. These data belong to a study of blood T cell repertoires in COVID-19. Study-level information: The samples span acute and convalescent COVID-19 from the United States, Italy and Spain. From T cells, B-cell-depleted T cells, or PBMCs came the material, which was cDNA or gDNA.

The trim removed 3 bases at V and 1 base at J, leaving 6 bases unmatched. Germline assignment: CDR1 KGHSH and CDR2 LQKENI. CDR3 length: 16 amino acids. The protocol was immunoSEQ multiplex PCR, while the TCRdb copy is restricted to in-frame clones and leaves out a portion. Of about 23,000 clones listed, approximately 88% are singletons. What was sequenced was peripheral blood. V usage is TRBV18 and J usage is TRBJ1-2; 9 bases are shared with TRBD1. This TCR was recovered from a man in his sixties or seventies in a cohort sampled during active COVID-19. CDR3 coding DNA: TGTGCCAGCTCACCCTTGGGACAGGGTAGTAACTATGGCTACACCTTC. Translation gives CASSPLGQGSNYGYTF.